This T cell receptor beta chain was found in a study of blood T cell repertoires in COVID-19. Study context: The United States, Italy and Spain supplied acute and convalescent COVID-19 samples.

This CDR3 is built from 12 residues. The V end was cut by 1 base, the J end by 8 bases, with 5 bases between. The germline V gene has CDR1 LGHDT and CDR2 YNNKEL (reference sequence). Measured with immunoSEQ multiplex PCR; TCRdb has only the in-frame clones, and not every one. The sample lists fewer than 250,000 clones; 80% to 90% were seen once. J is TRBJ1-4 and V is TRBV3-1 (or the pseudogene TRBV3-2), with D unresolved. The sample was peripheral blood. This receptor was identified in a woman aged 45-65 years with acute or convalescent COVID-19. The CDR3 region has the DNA TGTGCCAGCAGCCAAGGTGCGGAAAAACTGTTTTTT. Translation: CASSQGAEKLFF.